Below are 30 T cell receptor beta chains sequenced from a single sample in a study of blood T cell repertoires in COVID-19. Clones were read by immunoSEQ multiplex PCR, and TCRdb kept only the in-frame ones, dropping some. The sample yields 200,000 to 250,000 clones, about four fifths seen once. Source material: peripheral blood. The receptors stem from an elderly woman with acute or convalescent COVID-19.

The rearrangement uses TRBV4-3 and TRBJ2-3; TRBD2 matches 7 bases. This CDR3 is built from 17 residues. Germline CDR1 is LGHNA and CDR2 is YSLEER. V shed 4 bases and J 2 bases; nucleotides not matched to a gene: 12. DNA for the CDR3: TGCGCCAGCAGCCCTTGGGGCGGCGGGGGAGACACAGATACGCAGTATTTT. Residues: CASSPWGGGGDTDTQYF.

This clone was observed once. CDR3 nucleotide sequence: TGTGCCAGCAGTTTATCTCCCCGAGTAGGCAATCAGCCCCAGCATTTT. This encodes CASSLSPRVGNQPQHF. The gene calls are TRBV27 and TRBJ1-5; D unresolved. The CDR3 has 16 residues. V was trimmed by 0 bases and J by 2 bases, leaving 11 bases between them. Germline V CDR1 and CDR2: MNHEY, SMNVEV (reference sequence).

The rearrangement uses TRBV5-1 and TRBJ2-2; maybe TRBD1 (5 bases). This CDR3 contains 13 residues. Germline V gives CDR1 SGHRS, CDR2 YFSETQ. V shed 1 base and J shed 8 bases, with 9 bases lying between them. The CDR3 nucleotides read TGCGCCAGCAGCTTGCCCGGACAAGGGGAGCTGTTTTTT. It specifies CASSLPGQGELFF.

The chain employs TRBV7-8 and TRBJ1-2; the match to TRBD1 covers 9 bases. Germline-derived CDR1 and CDR2 are SGHVS and FQNEAQ. The CDR3 sequence is 15 residues long. V lost 4 bases and J lost 7; bases outside the gene matches: 10. CDR3 in DNA: TGTGCCAGCAGCTACTTACAGGGGGCAGTCGGTGGCTACACCTTC. It translates to CASSYLQGAVGGYTF.

There are a few counts of this clone. The rearrangement links TRBV9 to TRBJ1-2; 7 bases are a match to TRBD1. V trimming: 3 bases; J trimming: 4 bases; junction bases outside the gene matches: 6. From germline, CDR1 is SGDLS and CDR2 YYNGEE. The CDR3 extends over 14 amino acids. The CDR3 loop is CASSATGALYGYTF. CDR3 in DNA: TGTGCCAGCAGCGCAACAGGGGCTCTCTATGGCTACACCTTC. The variable domain in full, with the rest retrieved from reference TRBV9 and TRBJ1-2, is DSGVTQTPKHLITATGQRVTLRCSPRSGDLSVYWYQQSLDQGLQFLIQYYNGEERAKGNILERFSAQQFPDLHSELNLSSLELGDSALYFCASSATGALYGYTFGSGTRLTVV.

The chain employs TRBV5-1 and TRBJ2-6; D gene uncertain. V was shortened by 0 bases and J by 0 bases, with 7 bases between the two germline ends. Germline CDR1 SGHRS, CDR2 YFSETQ. The CDR3 is 16 residues long. Here the CDR3 DNA reads TGCGCCAGCAGCTTGGCCGTCAGCTCTGGGGCCAACGTCCTGACTTTC. Its protein product is CASSLAVSSGANVLTF.

The genes are TRBV11-1 and TRBJ2-1, with TRBD2 identical over 9 bases. The CDR3 is 15 amino acids. Germline CDR1 reads SGHAT; CDR2 reads FQDESV (reference sequence). After removal of 6 bases from V and 9 bases from J, the junction contained 12 bases not matched to a gene. CDR3 bases: TGTGCCAGCAGTTTACAGGCGGGGGGGCTTTTTGAGCAGTTCTTC. Encoded protein: CASSLQAGGLFEQFF. The entire variable domain, with the rest obtained from reference TRBV11-1 and TRBJ2-1, is as follows: EAEVAQSPRYKITEKSQAVAFWCDPISGHATLYWYRQILGQGPELLVQFQDESVVDDSQLPKDRFSAERLKGVDSTLKIQPAELGDSAMYLCASSLQAGGLFEQFFGPGTRLTVL.

The chain combines TRBV28 with TRBJ1-6; TRBD1 matches at 7 bases. The CDR3 runs 17 residues. CDR1 is MDHEN, CDR2 SYDVKM, per germline. The V gene end was trimmed by 1 base and the J gene end by 7 bases; junction bases not matched to a gene: 10. The chain's CDR3 is CASSLSGDRQVNSPLHF. CDR3 nucleotides: TGTGCCAGCAGTTTATCAGGGGACAGACAGGTGAATTCACCCCTCCACTTT.

The rearrangement links TRBV5-6 to TRBJ1-5, with 10 bases fitting TRBD1. After removal of 3 bases from V and 3 bases from J, the junction contained 9 bases not matched to a gene. The CDR3 contains 17 residues. Germline CDR1 is SGHDT and CDR2 is YYEEEE. The CDR3 nucleotides read TGTGCCAGCAGCTCTTATGGGACAGGGGCGGACAATCAGCCCCAGCATTTT. Translation: CASSSYGTGADNQPQHF. Together with reference TRBV5-6 and TRBJ1-5, the CDR3 gives the full variable domain: DAGVTQSPTHLIKTRGQQVTLRCSPKSGHDTVSWYQQALGQGPQFIFQYYEEEERQRGNFPDRFSGHQFPNYSSELNVNALLLGDSALYLCASSSYGTGADNQPQHFGDGTRLSIL.

The chain joins TRBV7-2 to TRBJ1-6; D not resolved. Trimming shortened V by 4 bases and J by 0 bases, and 13 bases separated the two germline ends. This CDR3 spans 17 amino acids. Germline values: CDR1 SGHTA, CDR2 FQGNSA. CDR3 bases: TGTGCCAGCAGCTCCAACCCAACCGGCTCCTATAATTCACCCCTCCACTTT. It encodes CASSSNPTGSYNSPLHF.

The chain couples TRBV6-5 to TRBJ1-2; 7 bases agree with TRBD1. Germline loops: CDR1 MNHEY, CDR2 SVGAGI. V shed 8 bases and J 2 bases; nucleotides not matched to a gene: 8. The CDR3 totals 14 residues. The CDR3 region is CASLTGAQNYGYTF. The CDR3 region has the DNA TGTGCCAGCCTAACAGGGGCGCAAAACTATGGCTACACCTTC.

This clone was seen a handful of times. This chain uses TRBV5-1 with TRBJ2-5, with 9 bases matching TRBD2. The CDR3 extends over 15 amino acids. Unmatched junction bases numbered 5, after V lost 0 bases and J lost 5 bases. Germline values: CDR1 SGHRS, CDR2 YFSETQ. The CDR3, as DNA: TGCGCCAGCAGCTTGGCGGTAGCGGGGGTGGAGACCCAGTACTTC. As protein: CASSLAVAGVETQYF.

V usage is TRBV11-1 and J usage is TRBJ1-6; 7 nucleotides agree with TRBD1. This CDR3 is built from 15 residues. In germline, CDR1 is SGHAT, CDR2 FQDESV (reference sequence). V lost 6 bases and J lost 10; bases outside the gene matches: 12. This CDR3 is CASRPKGAQRSPLHF. In DNA, the CDR3 is TGTGCCAGCAGACCCAAGGGGGCCCAAAGGTCACCCCTCCACTTT.

The genes are TRBV6-2 or TRBV6-3 and TRBJ1-2; the match to TRBD1 covers 7 bases. Germline CDR1 and CDR2: MNHEY and SVGEGT. The CDR3 runs 15 residues. With V trimmed by 5 bases and J by 6 bases, 12 bases remained unmatched. The DNA of the CDR3 is TGTGCCAGCAGTACTCCAGAGACAGGGTCTAATGGCTACACCTTC. This sequence encodes CASSTPETGSNGYTF.

The rearrangement joins TRBV4-1 to TRBJ1-1; D is possibly TRBD1 (6 bases). This CDR3 contains 18 residues. Germline CDR1 and CDR2: MGHRA and YSYEKL. Trimming cost V 0 bases and J 4 bases, with 21 bases left between them. The chain's CDR3 is CASSQDPVGPGASTEAFF. The CDR3 DNA reads as TGCGCCAGCAGCCAAGACCCGGTGGGCCCAGGGGCGAGCACTGAAGCTTTCTTT.

V usage is TRBV5-6 and J usage is TRBJ1-1; D not certain. V lost 4 bases and J 0 bases, leaving 10 bases between the germline ends. This CDR3 is 14 amino acids long. Per germline, CDR1 SGHDT and CDR2 YYEEEE. In DNA form, the CDR3 reads TGTGCCAGCAGCCCCGGGTCCATGAACACTGAAGCTTTCTTT. Translated: CASSPGSMNTEAFF.

This rearrangement joins TRBV7-9 to TRBJ1-4; 9 positions agree with TRBD1. The germline gives CDR1 SEHNR, CDR2 FQNEAQ (reference sequence). With V trimmed by 5 bases and J by 0 bases, 7 bases remained unmatched. The CDR3 spans 17 residues. CDR3 loop: CASSPQQGAPTNEKLFF. The CDR3 DNA follows: TGTGCCAGCAGCCCCCAACAGGGGGCGCCAACTAATGAAAAACTGTTTTTT.

This rearrangement joins TRBV27 to TRBJ1-1; 9 bases align to TRBD1. Germline CDR1 MNHEY, CDR2 SMNVEV (reference sequence). V lost 7 bases, J lost 4 bases, and 10 bases stayed unmatched. This CDR3 is 15 amino acids long. CDR3 DNA sequence: TGTGCCAGCACCAGACGGACAGGGGAAGGCACTGAAGCTTTCTTT. This sequence encodes CASTRRTGEGTEAFF.

V and J are TRBV6-5 and TRBJ2-7, with D perhaps matching TRBD1 (6 bases). The CDR3 is 14 residues long. V dropped 8 bases and J dropped 9 bases, with 23 bases sitting between them. Germline CDR1 MNHEY, CDR2 SVGAGI. In DNA form, the CDR3 reads TGTGCCAGCTCTATCGAGGGGGTCAGGGGCGGGCAGTACTTC. Its protein is CASSIEGVRGGQYF.

This clone was observed a handful of times. J is TRBJ2-1 and V is TRBV11-3; D is unresolved. Germline CDR1 is SGHNT and CDR2 is YENEEA. Between the trimmed V and J ends, which lost 5 bases and 4 bases, there was a span of 9 bases. The CDR3 contains 13 residues. This CDR3 reads CASSPTRYNEQFF. The CDR3 DNA sequence: TGTGCCAGCAGCCCTACCCGTTACAATGAGCAGTTCTTC.

The chain joins TRBV13 to TRBJ2-3, with TRBD2 identical over 8 bases. Germline CDR1 is PRHDT and CDR2 is FYEKMQ (reference sequence). V gave up 4 bases and J gave up 6 bases; unmatched junction bases: 18. The CDR3 extends over 18 amino acids. The CDR3 coding sequence is TGTGCCAGCAGCTCGACCCAAGCGCCGGGACTAGGAGGTGATACGCAGTATTTT. It translates to CASSSTQAPGLGGDTQYF.

The chain employs TRBV11-3 and TRBJ1-2; no definite D call. With 2 bases removed from V and 4 bases from J, the gap between germline ends came to 11 bases. The V gene's germline CDR1 is SGHNT and CDR2 YENEEA. This CDR3 comprises 14 residues. The CDR3 spells CASSLPKRGYGYTF. The CDR3 DNA is TGTGCCAGCAGCTTACCCAAAAGAGGCTATGGCTACACCTTC.

J is TRBJ2-1 and V is TRBV29-1, with 7 bases matching TRBD2. There are 15 residues in the CDR3. V was pared by 6 bases and J by 0 bases, with 8 bases of the junction left unmatched. Per the germline V gene, CDR1 is SQVTM and CDR2 is ANQGSEA. The CDR3 DNA reads TGCAGCGTGCGCGTGGGAGGGAACTCCTACAATGAGCAGTTCTTC. Encoded protein: CSVRVGGNSYNEQFF.

This chain connects TRBV7-8 to TRBJ2-4; 8 bases match TRBD1. The CDR3 is made up of 15 amino acids. The junction had 5 bases not matched to a gene; V was cut back by 1 base and J by 6 bases. The germline V gene has CDR1 SGHVS and CDR2 FQNEAQ. The CDR3 loop reads CASSLGAGGVNIQYF. DNA of the CDR3: TGTGCCAGCAGCTTAGGAGCAGGGGGCGTAAACATTCAGTACTTC.

The chain has TRBV14 and TRBJ1-1; D perhaps matches TRBD1 (5 bases). V lost 2 bases to trimming and J lost 1 base, with 20 bases between them. CDR1 is SGHDN and CDR2 is FVKESK in the germline V gene. CDR3 size: 18 residues. The CDR3 DNA is TGTGCCAGCAGCCAAAAAGGGGCCTCCCGGGGGAAGAACACTGAAGCTTTCTTT. This translates into CASSQKGASRGKNTEAFF.

The count of this clone is one. The chain uses TRBV9 and TRBJ2-1, with no clear D. V was pared by 0 bases and J by 1 base, with 17 bases between. Per germline, CDR1 SGDLS and CDR2 YYNGEE. CDR3 length: 18 residues. CDR3: CASSVVGLRYSSYNEQFF. CDR3 coding DNA: TGTGCCAGCAGCGTAGTTGGCTTGCGGTACTCTTCCTACAATGAGCAGTTCTTC.

The chain uses TRBV30 and TRBJ1-4, with TRBD1 as a possible D gene (6 bases). V dropped 0 bases and J dropped 2 bases, with 10 bases sitting between them. From germline, CDR1 is GTSNPN and CDR2 SVGIG (reference sequence). This CDR3 is built from 15 residues. In DNA, the CDR3 is TGTGCCTGGAGTGTACCCCAGGGGACTAATGAAAAACTGTTTTTT. It is translated as CAWSVPQGTNEKLFF. Variable domain in full (rest from reference TRBV30 and TRBJ1-4): SQTIHQWPATLVQPVGSPLSLECTVEGTSNPNLYWYRQAAGRGLQLLFYSVGIGQISSEVPQNLSASRPQDRQFILSSKKLLLSDSGFYLCAWSVPQGTNEKLFFGSGTQLSVL.

The chain recombines TRBV7-3 with TRBJ2-2, with TRBD2 matching over 9 bases. V dropped 2 bases and J dropped 4; count of bases not matched to a gene: 5. Germline-derived CDR1 and CDR2 are SGHTA and FQGTGA. CDR3 length: 16 amino acids. The CDR3 DNA is TGTGCCAGCAGCTTACGCGGGGGGGCGAGCACCGGGGAGCTGTTTTTT. The encoded protein is CASSLRGGASTGELFF.

This clone was picked up one time. The chain is built from TRBV7-9 and TRBJ1-2, with D maybe TRBD1 (5 bases). Germline V lookup: CDR1 SEHNR, CDR2 FQNEAQ (reference sequence). The CDR3 totals 15 residues. Trimming cost V 3 bases and J 6 bases, with 17 bases left between them. This chain's CDR3 is CASSLNLWQGNGYTF. In DNA, the CDR3 is TGTGCCAGCAGCTTGAATCTTTGGCAGGGAAATGGCTACACCTTC. Together with reference TRBV7-9 and TRBJ1-2, the CDR3 gives the full variable domain: DTGVSQNPRHKITKRGQNVTFRCDPISEHNRLYWYRQTLGQGPEFLTYFQNEAQLEKSRLLSDRFSAERPKGSFSTLEIQRTEQGDSAMYLCASSLNLWQGNGYTFGSGTRLTVV.

This chain connects TRBV19 to TRBJ1-1; a possible D gene is TRBD1 (5 bases). In germline, CDR1 is LNHDA, CDR2 SQIVND (reference sequence). The CDR3 loop spans 15 amino acids. Trimming pared 5 bases from V and 4 bases from J, leaving 17 bases between. CDR3 coding DNA: TGTGCCAGTAGTGTCCCCGAATGGGGGGGCACTGAAGCTTTCTTT. Protein sequence: CASSVPEWGGTEAFF.